This is a list of T cell receptor beta chains from one sample in a study of identical twins. MiXCR, applied by TCRdb to the 5' RACE reads, yields one record per CDR3 protein. The repertoire holds 700,000 or so distinct CDR3 sequences, with more than 6.5% as singletons. This sample also belongs to another study, concerning yellow fever vaccine responses in identical twins.

The sequenced material came from PBMCs. The receptor set was obtained from a woman aged 18-29 years in good health. Each CDR3 is given with its conserved first and last residue. The order of the fields is J gene, clone size, V gene, D gene, CDR3 DNA, CDR3 protein. The D gene is left open where the match is weak. Size is omitted from some rows. Given values are once, few, many or a class for expanded clones.

TRBJ2-3 | few | TRBV12-3/TRBV12-4 | NA | TGTGCCAGCAGCCAGGGACTCCGAAGCACAGATACGCAGTATTTT | CASSQGLRSTDTQYF
TRBJ1-5 | NA | TRBV6-2/TRBV6-3 | TRBD1 | TGTGCCAGCCAGCTCCGACAGGGGGTGAGGTATCAGCCCCAGCATTTT | CASQLRQGVRYQPQHF
TRBJ2-2 | many | TRBV6-1 | NA | TGTGCCAGCAGTCCAAGTGGACTTCTAAACACCGGGGAGCTGTTTTTT | CASSPSGLLNTGELFF
TRBJ1-1 | NA | TRBV7-8 | TRBD1 | TGTGCCAGCAGCTTAGTAGAGGGGACAGTAGGGAACACTGAAGCTTTCTTT | CASSLVEGTVGNTEAFF
TRBJ2-7 | NA | TRBV28 | TRBD2 | TGTGTCAGCAGCCGCGGACTAGGGCAGTACTTC | CVSSRGLGQYF
TRBJ2-5 | NA | TRBV6-2/TRBV6-3 | TRBD2 | TGTGCCAGCAGTCCGATATACAGACTAGCGGGGAAAGAGACCCAGTACTTC | CASSPIYRLAGKETQYF
TRBJ2-1 | many | TRBV24-1 | NA | TGTGCCACCAGTGAAGACAGTTACAATGAGCAGTTCTTC | CATSEDSYNEQFF
TRBJ2-1 | NA | TRBV4-2 | TRBD1 | TGTGCCAGCAGCCAAGACCCCGACAGGGGGAATGAGCAGTTCTTC | CASSQDPDRGNEQFF
TRBJ2-3 | few | TRBV5-1 | NA | TGCGCCAGCAGCAACGGACCTCAGGGGACAGATACGCAGTATTTT | CASSNGPQGTDTQYF
TRBJ1-2 | NA | TRBV29-1 | NA | TGCAGCGTCAGATTGATGGACAGCACCACCTATGGCTACACCTTC | CSVRLMDSTTYGYTF
TRBJ2-7 | few | TRBV12-3/TRBV12-4 | NA | TGTGCCAGCAGTTTAGTGGATGCCTACGAGCAGTACTTC | CASSLVDAYEQYF
TRBJ1-1 | NA | TRBV27 | NA | TGTGCCAGCAGTTTTAGCAGCGGGAACACTGAAGCTTTCTTT | CASSFSSGNTEAFF
TRBJ2-2 | many | TRBV12-3/TRBV12-4 | NA | TGTGCCAGCAGTTTTTTGGTACCCCGAGGGACCGGGGAGCTGTTTTTT | CASSFLVPRGTGELFF
TRBJ2-7 | NA | TRBV7-9 | NA | TGTGCCAGCGCGGAAGCTGCCACCTACGAGCAGTACTTC | CASAEAATYEQYF
TRBJ2-1 | few | TRBV14 | NA | TGTGCCAGCAGCCTTGAAGGGGGGCATTCCGAGCAGTTCTTC | CASSLEGGHSEQFF
TRBJ1-2 | many | TRBV3-1 | NA | TGTGCCAGCAGCCAACAGGATGGCTACACCTTC | CASSQQDGYTF
TRBJ2-1 | few | TRBV5-1 | TRBD2 | TGCGCCAGCAGCATTAGCGGGGGGGATTACAATGAGCAGTTCTTC | CASSISGGDYNEQFF
TRBJ1-2 | few | TRBV29-1 | NA | TGCAGCGTTATTTTCGGCTATGGCTACACCTTC | CSVIFGYGYTF
TRBJ2-5 | NA | TRBV5-1 | TRBD2 | TGCGCCAGCAGCTCCTCTTTAGGGACTAGAGAAGAGACCCAGTACTTC | CASSSSLGTREETQYF
TRBJ2-2 | few | TRBV11-2 | NA | TGTGCCAGCAGGCAAGGAGTGGGAACAGGGAGTTTGATCGGGGAGCTGTTTTTT | CASRQGVGTGSLIGELFF
TRBJ2-1 | NA | TRBV7-9 | TRBD2 | TGTGCCAGCAGTTGGACTAGCGGGAGGCATGAGCAGTTCTTC | CASSWTSGRHEQFF
TRBJ1-5 | NA | TRBV29-1 | NA | TGCAGCGTTGCCCTCCCGGGGCCCAATCAGCCCCAGCATTTT | CSVALPGPNQPQHF
TRBJ2-7 | many | TRBV20-1 | TRBD1 | TGCAGTGCTCGCCCCCTTTTTGGACAGGGTTACTACGAGCAGTACTTC | CSARPLFGQGYYEQYF
TRBJ1-1 | NA | TRBV6-2/TRBV6-3 | NA | TGTGCCAGCAGGTCCGGGAGAGAGGAAGCTTTCTTT | CASRSGREEAFF
TRBJ1-1 | NA | TRBV3-1 | NA | TGTGCCAGCAGCCAAGGGACAGAAGGGAATGAAGCTTTCTTT | CASSQGTEGNEAFF
TRBJ2-5 | few | TRBV3-1 | NA | TGTGCCAGCAGCCAAGTGTTCGGGGAGACCCAGTACTTC | CASSQVFGETQYF
TRBJ2-1 | NA | TRBV6-5 | TRBD2 | TGTGCCAGCAGTTACGCACAACCCGGGACTAGCGGGTACAATGAGCAGTTCTTC | CASSYAQPGTSGYNEQFF
TRBJ2-4 | many | TRBV5-1 | NA | TGCGCCAGCCAACGGTCTCCCCGGCAGGACATTCAGTACTTC | CASQRSPRQDIQYF
TRBJ2-7 | few | TRBV4-1 | NA | TGCGCCAGCAGCCGCCTTCTAGAGTGGGCCGACTACGAGCAGTACTTC | CASSRLLEWADYEQYF
TRBJ2-7 | NA | TRBV28 | NA | TGTGCCAGCAGTTTAGTATATCCGGACGAGCAGTACTTC | CASSLVYPDEQYF
TRBJ2-1 | NA | TRBV20-1 | TRBD2 | TGCAGTGCAATCGGACTAGCGGCCTCCTACAATGAGCAGTTCTTC | CSAIGLAASYNEQFF
TRBJ2-2 | NA | TRBV5-1 | TRBD2 | TGCGCCAGCAGCTCCCTACTAGCGGGAGGACATGGCGGGGAGCTGTTTTTT | CASSSLLAGGHGGELFF
TRBJ2-2 | many | TRBV5-1 | TRBD1 | TGCGCCAGCAGTTCCACAGGGGGGTACACCGGGGAGCTGTTTTTT | CASSSTGGYTGELFF
TRBJ2-5 | NA | TRBV20-1 | NA | TGCAGTGCTACAAGACCGGGGCCAAGGGAAGAGACCCAGTACTTC | CSATRPGPREETQYF
TRBJ2-1 | few | TRBV7-9 | NA | TGTGCCAGCAGCTTAGGGTCGGCGATTCATGAGCAGTTCTTC | CASSLGSAIHEQFF
TRBJ2-7 | NA | TRBV6-5 | NA | TGTGCCAGCAGTTACTCACAAGGCTGGGACGAGCAGTACTTC | CASSYSQGWDEQYF
TRBJ2-3 | NA | TRBV5-1 | NA | TGCGCCAGCAGCTGGGGTGACTTGGCAGATACGCAGTATTTT | CASSWGDLADTQYF
TRBJ2-7 | many | TRBV29-1 | TRBD2 | TGCAGCGCCGAGACTAGCGGGGGAGGCGAGCAGTACTTC | CSAETSGGGEQYF
TRBJ1-6 | NA | TRBV25-1 | NA | TGTGCCAGCACTCGGGGTGGCTATAATTCACCCCTCCACTTT | CASTRGGYNSPLHF
TRBJ2-6 | NA | TRBV5-1 | NA | TGCGCCAGCAGCTGGGGGCGGAACTCTGGGGCCAACGTCCTGACTTTC | CASSWGRNSGANVLTF
TRBJ2-7 | NA | TRBV6-5 | NA | TGTGCCAGCAGTTACTCATGGGGAGACCGCTCCTACGAGCAGTACTTC | CASSYSWGDRSYEQYF
TRBJ2-3 | many | TRBV7-6 | TRBD2 | TGTGCCAGCAGCCGAGGACTAGCGGGAGTTTTTGATACGCAGTATTTT | CASSRGLAGVFDTQYF
TRBJ2-7 | few | TRBV28 | NA | TGTGCCAGCAGGAGCACCCCTGACAGGTCCTACGAGCAGTACTTC | CASRSTPDRSYEQYF
TRBJ1-2 | NA | TRBV4-1 | TRBD1 | TGCGCCAGCAGCTTCCGGGACAGGGTGGATGGCTACACCTTC | CASSFRDRVDGYTF
TRBJ2-6 | NA | TRBV5-1 | TRBD1 | TGCGCCAGCAGCTTGGCCAAGTGGACAGGGAGCTCTGGGGCCAACGTCCTGACTTTC | CASSLAKWTGSSGANVLTF
TRBJ2-3 | few | TRBV6-2/TRBV6-3 | TRBD2 | TGTGCCAGCAGTTACTCACTAGCGGGGGGATCAGATACGCAGTATTTT | CASSYSLAGGSDTQYF
TRBJ1-6 | few | TRBV5-1 | NA | TGCGCCAGCAGCTTGGACCCGGGGACACCCCTCCACTTT | CASSLDPGTPLHF
TRBJ2-2 | medium-sized | TRBV27 | NA | TGTGCCAGCAGTTTATCCGCCGGGAGCACCGGGGAGCTGTTTTTT | CASSLSAGSTGELFF
TRBJ1-6 | NA | TRBV10-3 | TRBD1 | TGTGCCATCAGGCGGACAGGGGGCGATAATTCACCCCTCCACTTT | CAIRRTGGDNSPLHF